The rows below give T cell receptor beta chains drawn from one sample of a study of blood T cell repertoires in COVID-19. Profiled with immunoSEQ multiplex PCR; TCRdb holds only in-frame clones, not every one. The repertoire includes 35,000 to 40,000 clones, around nine tenths of them detected once, and around 5.1% sits in the top ten. What was sequenced was peripheral blood. These receptors were obtained from a man in his sixties with COVID-19, enrolled during active disease. CDR3s include the opening cysteine and the closing phenylalanine or tryptophan. Clone size is shown for a subset of rows, as once, few, many or a class of expanded clone.

-,TRBJ1-5,TRBV9,14,CASSVGTVGQPQHF
-,TRBJ2-1,TRBV11-2,14,CASSLGAGVVEQFF
-,TRBJ2-7,TRBV7-9,13,CASASVSSYEQYF
-,TRBJ2-1,TRBV6-1,15,CASSEGLAGGRSQFF
-,TRBJ1-1,TRBV7-9,15,CASSPTGRENTEAFF
-,TRBJ1-5,TRBV28,12,CASRGGAQPQHF
-,TRBJ2-3,TRBV21-1,19,CASSKGTSGSSSFTDTQYF
-,TRBJ2-7,TRBV4-3,17,CASSQGPTSGSSYEQYF
-,TRBJ1-5,TRBV30,14,CAWSAGLLNQPQHF
-,TRBJ2-7,TRBV4-3,14,CASSPRTASYEQYF
-,TRBJ1-1,TRBV5-1,15,CASSFSGGQNTEAFF
-,TRBJ1-1,TRBV30,13,CAWSTGTTPRAFF
-,TRBJ2-5,TRBV30,13,CAWSRREGETQYF
-,TRBJ2-5,TRBV7-2,15,CASARGLAVSETQYF
-,TRBJ1-2,TRBV10-3,18,CAISEATIGPQHSGGYTF
-,TRBJ2-3,TRBV5-8,15,CASSFGGVGSDTQYF
-,TRBJ1-2,TRBV28,13,CASSLPATYGYTF
-,TRBJ2-3,TRBV7-3,15,CASSLTWTGDDTQYF
-,TRBJ2-5,TRBV3-1/TRBV3-2,17,CASSQDRPGRRQETQYF
-,TRBJ2-2,TRBV27,17,CASSLSVGGVNTGELFF
-,TRBJ2-7,TRBV7-9,13,CASSSPSGQQQYF
-,TRBJ2-4,TRBV19,12,CASPMRGNIQYF
-,TRBJ2-2,TRBV4-1,16,CASSPLGTGGTGELFF
-,TRBJ1-2,TRBV14,17,CASSDRDTNPYVYGYTF
-,TRBJ2-7,TRBV29-1,12,CSVFVDSYEQYF
-,TRBJ2-3,TRBV5-1,19,CASSTTGTSGRALTDTQYF
-,TRBJ2-7,TRBV9,14,CASSVEQSSYEQYF
-,TRBJ2-3,TRBV18,16,CASSPQDRASTDTQYF
few,TRBJ1-4,TRBV5-6,16,CASSLSPGQGYEKLFF
-,TRBJ1-1,TRBV3-1/TRBV3-2,14,CASSPETVRTEAFF
-,TRBJ1-5,TRBV6-5,15,CATGDIRNSNQPQHF
-,TRBJ1-4,TRBV27,14,CASSSDRGDEKLFF
-,TRBJ2-1,TRBV24-1,15,CATSGGAGGYNEQFF
-,TRBJ1-4,TRBV18,13,CASTTTGAEKLFF
-,TRBJ1-4,TRBV5-1,19,CASSLNDRGAGPTNEKLFF
-,TRBJ2-1,TRBV4-2,16,CASSQDWDGSYNEQFF
once,TRBJ2-3,TRBV5-1,14,CASSQTSGTDTQYF
once,TRBJ2-3,TRBV4-3,15,CASSLRDRVADTQYF
-,TRBJ1-1,TRBV28,14,CASSLGRGATEAFF
once,TRBJ2-3,TRBV5-1,14,CASSPSPGTDTQYF
-,TRBJ2-3,TRBV6-2/TRBV6-3,13,CASSYVRGDTQYF
-,TRBJ1-4,TRBV14,13,CASSQVRNEKLFF
-,TRBJ1-4,TRBV5-8,16,CASSSDGTVTNEKLFF
-,TRBJ1-3,TRBV6-5,12,CASGTAVGTIYF
-,TRBJ2-5,TRBV7-2,15,CASSSSSGTIGTQYF
-,TRBJ2-3,TRBV2,16,CASSEFAGVITDTQYF
-,TRBJ2-5,TRBV3-1/TRBV3-2,15,CASSVLSGGGETQYF
-,TRBJ2-5,TRBV19,12,CASSEGGETQYF